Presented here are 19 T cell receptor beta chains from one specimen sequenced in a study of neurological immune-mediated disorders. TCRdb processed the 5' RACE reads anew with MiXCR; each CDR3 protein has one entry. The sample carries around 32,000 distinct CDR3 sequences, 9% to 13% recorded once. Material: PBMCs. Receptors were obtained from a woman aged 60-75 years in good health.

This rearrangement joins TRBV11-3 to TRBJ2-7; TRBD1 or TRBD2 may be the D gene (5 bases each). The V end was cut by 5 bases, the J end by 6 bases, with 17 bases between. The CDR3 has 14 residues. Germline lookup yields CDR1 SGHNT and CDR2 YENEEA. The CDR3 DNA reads TGTGCCAGCAGCCCGGGACGGAGCCGCTTCGAGCAGTACTTC. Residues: CASSPGRSRFEQYF.

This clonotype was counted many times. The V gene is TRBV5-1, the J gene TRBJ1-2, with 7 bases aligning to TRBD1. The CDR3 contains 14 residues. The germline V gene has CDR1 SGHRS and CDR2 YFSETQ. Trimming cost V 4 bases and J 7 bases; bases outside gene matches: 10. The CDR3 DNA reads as TGCGCCAGCAGCGGCCGGGACAGCGGGGGTGGCTACACCTTC. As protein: CASSGRDSGGGYTF.

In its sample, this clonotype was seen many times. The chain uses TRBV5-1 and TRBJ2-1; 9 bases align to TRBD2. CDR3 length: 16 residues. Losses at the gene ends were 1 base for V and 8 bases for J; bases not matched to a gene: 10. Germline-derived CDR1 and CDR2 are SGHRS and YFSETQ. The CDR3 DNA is TGCGCCAGCAGCTTGTCTACGGCGGGGGGGATTGATGAGCAGTTCTTC. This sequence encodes CASSLSTAGGIDEQFF.

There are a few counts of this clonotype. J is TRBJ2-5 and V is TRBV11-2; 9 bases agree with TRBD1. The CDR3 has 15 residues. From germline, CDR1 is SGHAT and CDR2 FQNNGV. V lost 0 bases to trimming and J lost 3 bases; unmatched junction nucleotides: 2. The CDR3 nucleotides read TGTGCCAGCAGCTTAGAAGGACAGGGGAAAGAGACCCAGTACTTC. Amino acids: CASSLEGQGKETQYF.

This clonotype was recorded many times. The CDR3: CASSLSDGATGELFF. The CDR3 DNA reads as TGTGCCAGCAGTTTATCGGACGGAGCCACCGGGGAGCTGTTTTTT. The V call is TRBV12-3 or TRBV12-4, the J call TRBJ2-2, with D unresolved. This CDR3 spans 15 amino acids. Trimming took 2 bases from V and 4 from J, leaving 11 bases between them.

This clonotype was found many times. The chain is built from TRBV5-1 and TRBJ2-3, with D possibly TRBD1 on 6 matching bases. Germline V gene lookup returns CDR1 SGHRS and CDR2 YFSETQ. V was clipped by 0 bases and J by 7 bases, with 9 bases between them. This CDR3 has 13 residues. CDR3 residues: CASSLEGVNTQYF. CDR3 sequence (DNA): TGCGCCAGCAGCTTGGAGGGGGTGAATACGCAGTATTTT.

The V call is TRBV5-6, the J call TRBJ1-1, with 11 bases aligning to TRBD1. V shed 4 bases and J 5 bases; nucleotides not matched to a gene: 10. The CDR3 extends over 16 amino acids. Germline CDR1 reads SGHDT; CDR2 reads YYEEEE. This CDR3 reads CASSERVDRGRTEAFF. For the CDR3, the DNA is TGTGCCAGCAGCGAGAGGGTGGACAGGGGGCGAACTGAAGCTTTCTTT.

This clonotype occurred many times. DNA of the CDR3: TGCAGTGCTAGAGGGACCTACGGGGATGGCTACACCTTC. Translated: CSARGTYGDGYTF. This chain links TRBV20-1 with TRBJ1-2; D not certain. Germline values: CDR1 DFQATT, CDR2 SNEGSKA (reference sequence). The V and J ends lost 1 base and 6 bases respectively, with 12 bases between them. CDR3 size: 13 residues.

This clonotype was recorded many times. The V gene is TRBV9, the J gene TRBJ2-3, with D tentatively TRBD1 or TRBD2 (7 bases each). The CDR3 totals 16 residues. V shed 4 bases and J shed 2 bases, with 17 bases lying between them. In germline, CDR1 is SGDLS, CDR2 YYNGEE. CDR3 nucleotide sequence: TGTGCCAGCAGCCCAGGGGGGGCCCGGACCACAGATACGCAGTATTTT. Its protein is CASSPGGARTTDTQYF.

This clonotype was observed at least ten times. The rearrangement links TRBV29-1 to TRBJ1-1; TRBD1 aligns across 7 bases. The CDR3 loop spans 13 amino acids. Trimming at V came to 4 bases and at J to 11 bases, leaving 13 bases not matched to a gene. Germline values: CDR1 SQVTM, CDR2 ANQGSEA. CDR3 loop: CSVGGRGNRDAFF. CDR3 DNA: TGCAGCGTTGGGGGCAGGGGGAATCGGGATGCTTTCTTT.

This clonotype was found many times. The DNA for the CDR3 is TGTGCCAGCAGCTCCACCCGCCGCGCCCTCGAGACCCAGTACTTC. Its protein is CASSSTRRALETQYF. The rearrangement links TRBV12-3 or TRBV12-4 to TRBJ2-5; no reliable D call. V was shortened by 6 bases and J by 5 bases, with 19 bases between the two germline ends. This CDR3 contains 15 residues.

The CDR3 bases are TGTGCCAGCAGAACCGGGACAGGGGACACTGAAGCTTTCTTT. Protein product: CASRTGTGDTEAFF. The chain recombines TRBV6-5 with TRBJ1-1, with 10 bases aligning to TRBD1. This CDR3 has 14 residues. The J segment lost 3 bases and the V segment lost 6 bases, leaving 4 bases of the junction unmatched. Per germline, CDR1 MNHEY and CDR2 SVGAGI.

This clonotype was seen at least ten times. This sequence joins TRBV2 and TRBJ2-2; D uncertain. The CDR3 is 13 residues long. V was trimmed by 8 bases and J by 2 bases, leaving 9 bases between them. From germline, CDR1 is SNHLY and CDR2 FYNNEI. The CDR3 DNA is TGTGCCAGCTTTGTCACCAACACCGGGGAGCTGTTTTTT. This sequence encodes CASFVTNTGELFF.

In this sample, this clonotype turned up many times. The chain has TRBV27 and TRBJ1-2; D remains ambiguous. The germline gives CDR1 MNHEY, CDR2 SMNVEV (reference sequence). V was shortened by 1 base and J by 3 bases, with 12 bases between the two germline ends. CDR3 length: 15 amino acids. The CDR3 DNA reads TGTGCCAGCAGTTTATTGGCAGCTGGACACTATGGCTACACCTTC. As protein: CASSLLAAGHYGYTF.

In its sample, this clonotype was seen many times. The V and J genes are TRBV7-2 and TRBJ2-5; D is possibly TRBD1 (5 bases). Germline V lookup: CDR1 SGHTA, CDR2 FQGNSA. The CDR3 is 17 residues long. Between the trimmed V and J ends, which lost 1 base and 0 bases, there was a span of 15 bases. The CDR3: CASSLGLTAGHQETQYF. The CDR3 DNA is TGTGCCAGCAGCTTAGGTCTGACAGCCGGACACCAAGAGACCCAGTACTTC.

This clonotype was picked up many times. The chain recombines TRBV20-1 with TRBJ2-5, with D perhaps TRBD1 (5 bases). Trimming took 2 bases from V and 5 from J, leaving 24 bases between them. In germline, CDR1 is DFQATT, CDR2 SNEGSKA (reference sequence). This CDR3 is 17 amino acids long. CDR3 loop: CSARTKGFRGDWETQYF. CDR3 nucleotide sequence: TGCAGTGCTAGAACAAAAGGGTTTAGGGGCGATTGGGAGACCCAGTACTTC.

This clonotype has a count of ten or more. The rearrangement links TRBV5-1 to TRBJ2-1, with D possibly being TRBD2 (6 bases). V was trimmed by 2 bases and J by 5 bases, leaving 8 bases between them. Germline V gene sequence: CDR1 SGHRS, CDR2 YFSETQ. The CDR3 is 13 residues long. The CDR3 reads CASSFGGNNEQFF. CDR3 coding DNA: TGCGCCAGCAGCTTTGGAGGGAACAATGAGCAGTTCTTC.

CDR3: CASSVGRHYEQYF. The CDR3 region has the DNA TGTGCCAGCAGCGTGGGACGGCACTACGAGCAGTACTTC. This chain connects TRBV9 to TRBJ2-7, with D perhaps being TRBD1 or TRBD2 (5 bases each). With 2 bases removed from V and 3 bases from J, the gap between germline ends came to 9 bases. The V gene's germline CDR1 is SGDLS and CDR2 YYNGEE. The CDR3 covers 13 residues.

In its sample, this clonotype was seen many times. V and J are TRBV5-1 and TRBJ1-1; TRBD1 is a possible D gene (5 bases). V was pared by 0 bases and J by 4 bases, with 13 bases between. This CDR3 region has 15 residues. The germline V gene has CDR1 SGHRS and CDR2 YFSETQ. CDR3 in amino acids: CASSLGGRVGTEAFF. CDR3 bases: TGCGCCAGCAGCTTGGGAGGCAGGGTGGGCACTGAAGCTTTCTTT. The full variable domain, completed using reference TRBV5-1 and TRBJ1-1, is KAGVTQTPRYLIKTRGQQVTLSCSPISGHRSVSWYQQTPGQGLQFLFEYFSETQRNKGNFPGRFSGRQFSNSRSEMNVSTLELGDSALYLCASSLGGRVGTEAFFGQGTRLTVV.